The next 29 T cell receptor beta chains were all read from a single sample in a study of CD8+ T cells in alopecia areata. As to treatment: oral pan-JAK inhibitor, 5-10 mg twice daily. Sequencing templates came from extracted RNA that was reverse transcribed into cDNA. Sequenced by immunoSEQ multiplex PCR; TCRdb stores in-frame clones only, minus some. Here the sample spans 90,000 to 100,000 clones, more than 55% being singletons. The specimen comprised CD8+ T cells sorted from blood, sampled at week 4, from a patient treated with tofacitinib. These receptors originate from a human donor with alopecia areata.

This clone was found a few times. The chain is built from TRBV25-1 and TRBJ2-2; 9 bases map to TRBD2. V was pared by 8 bases and J by 4 bases, with 8 bases of the junction left unmatched. This CDR3 has 15 residues. Germline V gene lookup returns CDR1 MGHDK and CDR2 SYGVNS. In DNA form, the CDR3 reads TGTGCCAGCGAGAGCGGGAGGTTGGGCACCGGGGAGCTGTTTTTT. Amino acids: CASESGRLGTGELFF.

The V call is TRBV29-1, the J call TRBJ2-3; D possibly corresponds to TRBD2 (6 bases). Looked up from germline, CDR1 is SQVTM and CDR2 is ANQGSEA. The length of the CDR3 is 14 residues. The V end was cut by 7 bases, the J end by 1 base, with 15 bases between. The CDR3, as DNA: TGCAGCGGGGGACTCGCGGAGGGCACAGATACGCAGTATTTT. Translation: CSGGLAEGTDTQYF.

The CDR3 region is CASSLTGAYEQYF. The CDR3, as DNA: TGTGCCAGCAGCTTAACAGGAGCCTACGAGCAGTACTTC. V and J are TRBV13 and TRBJ2-7, with a weak D call TRBD1 (5 bases). Germline V gene sequence: CDR1 PRHDT, CDR2 FYEKMQ (reference sequence). The CDR3 has 13 amino acids. Trimming pared 2 bases from V and 2 bases from J, leaving 7 bases between.

This clone was seen a handful of times. V gene TRBV27 combines with J gene TRBJ2-5, with 11 bases matching TRBD2. CDR1 is MNHEY and CDR2 is SMNVEV in the germline V gene (reference sequence). The CDR3 sequence is 16 residues long. J gave up 5 bases and V 4 bases, and 9 bases lay outside the gene matches. CDR3 amino acids: CASSSPTSGIAETQYF. The CDR3 DNA is TGTGCCAGCAGTTCGCCGACTAGCGGGATTGCGGAGACCCAGTACTTC.

This clone was seen only a few times. CDR3 bases: TGCAGCGTTGTACAGGGGCACTATGGCTACACCTTC. It translates to CSVVQGHYGYTF. V gene TRBV29-1 combines with J gene TRBJ1-2; TRBD1 agrees at 7 bases. Per germline, CDR1 SQVTM and CDR2 ANQGSEA. This CDR3 contains 12 residues. After removal of 4 bases from V and 3 bases from J, the junction contained 2 bases not matched to a gene.

This clone was seen a few times. The V call is TRBV29-1, the J call TRBJ2-5, with D possibly matching TRBD1 (6 bases). V lost 5 bases and J 0 bases, leaving 10 bases between the germline ends. The CDR3 contains 13 residues. Germline loops: CDR1 SQVTM, CDR2 ANQGSEA. The CDR3, as DNA: TGCAGCGTTCAGGGGTCTTACCAAGAGACCCAGTACTTC. Protein sequence: CSVQGSYQETQYF. Variable domain in full (rest from reference TRBV29-1 and TRBJ2-5): SAVISQKPSRDICQRGTSLTIQCQVDSQVTMMFWYRQQPGQSLTLIATANQGSEATYESGFVIDKFPISRPNLTFSTLTVSNMSPEDSSIYLCSVQGSYQETQYFGPGTRLLVL.

The chain joins TRBV25-1 to TRBJ2-3; D uncertain. The CDR3 runs 13 residues. CDR1 is MGHDK and CDR2 is SYGVNS in the germline V gene. The V and J ends lost 0 bases and 4 bases respectively, with 5 bases between them. The CDR3: CASSEYAADTQYF. Here the CDR3 DNA reads TGTGCCAGCAGTGAATATGCCGCAGATACGCAGTATTTT.

The V and J genes are TRBV13 and TRBJ2-1; D might be TRBD2 (6 bases). With 5 bases removed from V and 8 bases from J, the gap between germline ends came to 16 bases. There are 14 residues in the CDR3. In germline, CDR1 is PRHDT, CDR2 FYEKMQ (reference sequence). CDR3 coding DNA: TGTGCCAGCAGCCCACTCGTCACGGGGGATGAGCAGTTCTTC. It translates to CASSPLVTGDEQFF.

The chain employs TRBV7-9 and TRBJ1-2; D call uncertain. With 0 bases removed from V and 5 bases from J, the gap between germline ends came to 10 bases. This CDR3 is built from 14 residues. Germline CDR1 and CDR2: SEHNR and FQNEAQ (reference sequence). CDR3 coding DNA: TGTGCCAGCAGCTTAGCCCCCAGCTGGTATGGCTACACCTTC. Its translation is CASSLAPSWYGYTF.

J is TRBJ2-6 and V is TRBV28; D is unclear. V was cut by 6 bases and J by 2 bases, with 8 bases left in between. The CDR3 loop spans 14 amino acids. CDR1 is MDHEN and CDR2 is SYDVKM in the germline V gene. The CDR3 DNA reads as TGTGCCAGCAGGAAAAGGGCTGGGGCCAACGTCCTGACTTTC. This codes for CASRKRAGANVLTF.

The gene calls are TRBV29-1 and TRBJ1-2; 7 bases align to TRBD1. Germline V gives CDR1 SQVTM, CDR2 ANQGSEA. J was trimmed by 5 bases and V by 6 bases; bases with no gene match: 6. The CDR3 has 12 amino acids. The CDR3 nucleotides read TGCAGCGTGTCCGGGACAGAGTATGGCTACACCTTC. Amino acids: CSVSGTEYGYTF. The entire variable domain, with the rest obtained from reference TRBV29-1 and TRBJ1-2, is as follows: SAVISQKPSRDICQRGTSLTIQCQVDSQVTMMFWYRQQPGQSLTLIATANQGSEATYESGFVIDKFPISRPNLTFSTLTVSNMSPEDSSIYLCSVSGTEYGYTFGSGTRLTVV.

In its sample, this clone was seen once. The chain joins TRBV7-9 to TRBJ2-7; D is undetermined. This CDR3 has 14 amino acids. Germline lookup yields CDR1 SEHNR and CDR2 FQNEAQ (reference sequence). V lost 1 base to trimming and J lost 2 bases, with 9 bases between them. The chain's CDR3 is CASSLDLAAYEQYF. The CDR3 DNA sequence: TGTGCCAGCAGCTTAGACCTGGCCGCCTACGAGCAGTACTTC.

This chain uses TRBV30 with TRBJ2-3; TRBD2 matches at 11 bases. V lost 1 base to trimming and J lost 6 bases; unmatched junction nucleotides: 6. The CDR3 is 15 amino acids. Germline loops: CDR1 GTSNPN, CDR2 SVGIG (reference sequence). CDR3 loop: CAWSETSGIADTQYF. Here the CDR3 DNA reads TGTGCCTGGAGTGAGACTAGCGGGATAGCTGATACGCAGTATTTT.

The CDR3 DNA reads as TGTGCCACCCTAGCGGGAGGCCCAGATACGCAGTATTTT. It encodes CATLAGGPDTQYF. The rearrangement links TRBV10-3 to TRBJ2-3, with TRBD2 matching 11 bases. The CDR3 is 13 residues long. Germline V gives CDR1 ENHRY, CDR2 SYGVKD. V trimming: 10 bases; J trimming: 4 bases; junction bases outside the gene matches: 4.

This clone was picked up a small number of times. The chain is built from TRBV28 and TRBJ1-1; 8 bases line up with TRBD1. Germline CDR1 MDHEN, CDR2 SYDVKM. There are 17 residues in the CDR3. J was trimmed by 1 base and V by 3 bases; bases with no gene match: 10. CDR3 region: CASSFPPTGVKNTEAFF. In DNA, the CDR3 is TGTGCCAGCAGTTTCCCCCCGACAGGGGTGAAGAACACTGAAGCTTTCTTT. The full variable domain, with the rest looked up from reference TRBV28 and TRBJ1-1, is DVKVTQSSRYLVKRTGEKVFLECVQDMDHENMFWYRQDPGLGLRLIYFSYDVKMKEKGDIPEGYSVSREKKERFSLILESASTNQTSMYLCASSFPPTGVKNTEAFFGQGTRLTVV.

This clone occurred a few times. The chain has TRBV4-1 and TRBJ1-1; unclear D gene. Trimming pared 5 bases from V and 2 bases from J, leaving 6 bases between. The germline V gene has CDR1 MGHRA and CDR2 YSYEKL. The CDR3 has 12 amino acids. CDR3 sequence: CASSKGNTEAFF. For the CDR3, the DNA is TGCGCCAGCAGCAAAGGAAACACTGAAGCTTTCTTT.

The chain has TRBV5-1 and TRBJ1-1; D uncertain. The CDR3 totals 12 residues. V lost 3 bases and J 8 bases, leaving 11 bases between the germline ends. CDR1 SGHRS and CDR2 YFSETQ come from the germline V gene. The CDR3 nucleotides read TGCGCCAGCAGCTCCGCAGGTTGGGAAGCTTTCTTT. It encodes CASSSAGWEAFF.

The rearrangement joins TRBV28 to TRBJ2-1; D may correspond to TRBD1 or TRBD2 (5 bases each). Trimming took 4 bases from V and 10 from J, leaving 8 bases between them. The germline gives CDR1 MDHEN, CDR2 SYDVKM. This CDR3 comprises 11 residues. The CDR3: CASSSWGEQFF. The CDR3 coding sequence is TGTGCCAGCAGTTCCTGGGGGGAGCAGTTCTTC.

The chain combines TRBV5-1 with TRBJ2-7; 9 positions match TRBD2. The CDR3 consists of 14 residues. V was pared by 4 bases and J by 2 bases, with 4 bases of the junction left unmatched. Germline CDR1 reads SGHRS; CDR2 reads YFSETQ. The CDR3 sequence: CASSISGGPYEQYF. The DNA of the CDR3 is TGCGCCAGCAGCATTAGCGGGGGACCCTACGAGCAGTACTTC. The entire variable domain, with the rest obtained from reference TRBV5-1 and TRBJ2-7, is as follows: KAGVTQTPRYLIKTRGQQVTLSCSPISGHRSVSWYQQTPGQGLQFLFEYFSETQRNKGNFPGRFSGRQFSNSRSEMNVSTLELGDSALYLCASSISGGPYEQYFGPGTRLTVT.

The V call is TRBV2, the J call TRBJ2-7; D is unresolved. V was trimmed by 2 bases and J by 4 bases, leaving 9 bases between them. CDR1 is SNHLY, CDR2 FYNNEI, per germline. The CDR3 totals 13 residues. As DNA, the CDR3 is TGTGCCAGCAGTGAAATCCCGGCGTACGAGCAGTACTTC. It is translated as CASSEIPAYEQYF.

The gene calls are TRBV4-1 and TRBJ2-2; 7 bases are a match to TRBD1. With 4 bases clipped from V and 4 bases from J, the junction kept 6 bases outside the gene matches. Germline V CDR1 and CDR2: MGHRA, YSYEKL. The CDR3 sequence is 15 residues long. CDR3 sequence reads: CASSLDRVLTGELFF. The CDR3 DNA sequence: TGCGCCAGCAGCCTTGACAGGGTTCTCACCGGGGAGCTGTTTTTT.

This CDR3 is CASLGDRGPQHF. In DNA, the CDR3 is TGTGCCAGCCTCGGGGATAGAGGGCCCCAGCATTTT. The gene calls are TRBV7-9 and TRBJ1-5; unclear D gene. This CDR3 is 12 amino acids long. The V and J ends lost 8 bases and 9 bases respectively, with 14 bases between them. CDR1 and CDR2 (germline): SEHNR, FQNEAQ (reference sequence).

This clone was observed a handful of times. The V and J genes are TRBV29-1 and TRBJ2-2, with D unclear. V lost 6 bases, J lost 7 bases, and 9 bases lay in between. The CDR3 length is 11 residues. Germline V gives CDR1 SQVTM, CDR2 ANQGSEA. In DNA, the CDR3 is TGCAGCGTCGGTCTGGACGGGGAGCTGTTTTTT. Translated, it gives CSVGLDGELFF.

The CDR3 here is CASSVAGLEDSEQYF. CDR3 nucleotides: TGTGCCAGCAGCGTTGCGGGACTAGAGGACTCCGAGCAGTACTTC. The gene calls are TRBV9 and TRBJ2-7, with TRBD2 matching 8 bases. The J segment lost 6 bases and the V segment lost 2 bases, leaving 10 bases of the junction unmatched. The germline gives CDR1 SGDLS, CDR2 YYNGEE. This CDR3 comprises 15 residues.

The rearrangement uses TRBV9 and TRBJ2-1, with D tentatively TRBD2 (5 bases). The germline gives CDR1 SGDLS, CDR2 YYNGEE. CDR3 size: 15 residues. V was pared by 0 bases and J by 3 bases, with 10 bases between. The CDR3 DNA reads TGTGCCAGCAGCGTAGGTGGACTGAGCTACAATGAGCAGTTCTTC. This gives the protein CASSVGGLSYNEQFF.

The chain has TRBV29-1 and TRBJ2-3; tentatively, D is TRBD1 or TRBD2 (5 bases each). V gave up 4 bases and J gave up 4 bases, with 15 bases separating them. From germline, CDR1 is SQVTM and CDR2 ANQGSEA. The CDR3 contains 14 residues. In nucleotides, the CDR3 is TGCAGCGTTGGTTCCATCCGGGGCTCAGATACGCAGTATTTT. It is translated as CSVGSIRGSDTQYF.

The chain recombines TRBV5-1 with TRBJ1-5, with 7 bases aligning to TRBD1. The germline gives CDR1 SGHRS, CDR2 YFSETQ. CDR3 length: 15 residues. V dropped 0 bases and J dropped 3; count of bases not matched to a gene: 3. CDR3 amino acids: CASSLGQGPNQPQHF. The DNA of the CDR3 is TGCGCCAGCAGCTTGGGACAGGGACCCAATCAGCCCCAGCATTTT.

This clone is judged medium-sized. CDR3 residues: CASTTSAPSDTQYF. CDR3 DNA sequence: TGTGCCAGCACCACTAGCGCCCCTTCAGATACGCAGTATTTT. This chain joins TRBV6-1 and TRBJ2-3; 7 bases line up with TRBD2. With V trimmed by 7 bases and J by 4 bases, 8 bases remained unmatched. CDR3 size: 14 residues. Germline V gene data show CDR1 as MNHNS and CDR2 as SASEGT.

This chain links TRBV6-6 with TRBJ2-5; D gene unclear. Between the trimmed V and J ends, which lost 4 bases and 0 bases, there was a span of 9 bases. The CDR3 is 14 residues long. Germline CDR1 is MNHNY and CDR2 is SVGAGI (reference sequence). CDR3 coding DNA: TGTGCCAGCAGTTCAAATGTGTACCAAGAGACCCAGTACTTC. It is translated as CASSSNVYQETQYF.